This paragraph reports one T cell receptor (beta chain). TCRdb reprocessed the RT-PCR reads via MiXCR and lists one record per CDR3 protein. The sample has more than 600,000 distinct CDR3 sequences; about 14% are singletons. The CDR3 has 15 amino acids. Germline CDR1 reads LNHDA; CDR2 reads SQIVND (reference sequence). J gave up 6 bases and V 7 bases, and 9 bases lay outside the gene matches. The chain uses TRBV19 and TRBJ1-5; 10 bases line up with TRBD1. The receptor was derived from a female donor in good health, serving as a healthy control. Sequenced input: memory CD4+ T cells from blood. The CDR3 spells CASTRDRGAVQPQHF. CDR3 DNA sequence: TGTGCCAGTACCCGGGACAGGGGAGCGGTTCAGCCCCAGCATTTT.